One and the same sample provided the 26 T cell receptor beta chains below, sequenced in a study of blood T cells in healthy people across ages. Together with a sample-barcoded 5' primer, a J-beta primer mix was included in a second PCR lasting about 7 to 12 cycles. TCRdb redid the calling of the 5' RACE reads with MiXCR, one entry per CDR3 protein. The sample includes 730,000 or so distinct CDR3 sequences, 40% to 45% of them seen just once. The sequenced material came from blood. The receptor set was obtained from a woman aged 60-75 years in good health.

Points on this clonotype: The junction departs from germline at one end; a sequencing error may be responsible. The chain recombines TRBV9 with TRBJ2-5, with 12 nucleotides matching TRBD2. There are 16 residues in the CDR3. Germline values: CDR1 SGDLS, CDR2 YYNGEE. The CDR3 nucleotides read TGTGTCAGCAGCGTAGCCCTAGCGGGAGGGGGGAATGAGCAGTACTTC. It yields the protein CVSSVALAGGGNEQYF.

This clonotype has more than one count but fewer than ten. The chain recombines TRBV12-3 or TRBV12-4 with TRBJ2-3; TRBD2 is a possible D gene (6 bases). The CDR3 spans 12 residues. Trimming took 5 bases from V and 14 from J, leaving 17 bases between them. DNA of the CDR3: TGTGCCAGCAGTACGCGGGGCCCGCCTCCGTATTTT. This codes for CASSTRGPPPYF.

The gene calls are TRBV29-1 and TRBJ2-5; 10 bases match TRBD1. The J call may be wrong; the DNA end is better matched by TRBJ2-7. The CDR3 is made up of 14 amino acids. The germline gives CDR1 SQVTM, CDR2 ANQGSEA. The CDR3 spells CSVKQGTGVSEQYF. The CDR3, as DNA: TGCAGCGTGAAGCAGGGGACAGGGGTCAGCGAGCAGTACTTC.

The gene calls are TRBV6-1 and TRBJ1-4, with 10 positions matching TRBD1. V lost 11 bases to trimming and J lost 8 bases; unmatched junction nucleotides: 8. The CDR3 extends over 13 amino acids. Germline lookup yields CDR1 MNHNS and CDR2 SASEGT. CDR3 sequence reads: CAAGDRGVEKLFF. CDR3 sequence (DNA): TGTGCCGCCGGGGACAGGGGTGTAGAAAAACTGTTTTTT.

The chain joins TRBV25-1 to TRBJ2-7; TRBD2 agrees at 7 bases. Germline V gene lookup returns CDR1 MGHDK and CDR2 SYGVNS. The CDR3 sequence is 17 residues long. Germline trimming cut 5 bases from V and 0 bases from J; bases unmatched to any gene: 13. The CDR3 DNA sequence: TGTGCCAGCAGTATATCGGGACGGGGGGTAGGCTCCTACGAGCAGTACTTC. Residues: CASSISGRGVGSYEQYF.

Details on this clonotype: A read error may produce the germline difference seen at one junction end. The chain combines TRBV7-6 with TRBJ1-2; D is unresolved. Germline CDR1 and CDR2: SGHVS and FNYEAQ. CDR3 size: 14 residues. DNA for the CDR3: TGTACCAGCAGCGACGTTACACAGCTCTATGGCTACACCTTC. Translated, it gives CTSSDVTQLYGYTF. Based on the CDR3 plus reference TRBV7-6 and TRBJ1-2, the full variable domain is GAGVSQSPRYKVTKRGQDVALRCDPISGHVSLYWYRQALGQGPEFLTYFNYEAQQDKSGLPNDRFSAERPEGSISTLTIQRTEQRDSAMYRCTSSDVTQLYGYTFGSGTRLTVV.

This chain uses TRBV29-1 with TRBJ2-5; 8 nucleotides line up with TRBD2. Germline V gene data show CDR1 as SQVTM and CDR2 as ANQGSEA. Losses at the gene ends were 8 bases for V and 5 bases for J; bases not matched to a gene: 7. The CDR3 spans 12 residues. The CDR3 DNA reads as TGCAGCCTCCGGGGGGGTGGGGAGACCCAGTACTTC. Translated, it gives CSLRGGGETQYF.

The CDR3 loop is CASREDRANQPQHF. In DNA form, the CDR3 reads TGTGCCAGCAGAGAGGACAGGGCGAATCAGCCCCAGCATTTT. This chain links TRBV6-6 with TRBJ1-5; 8 bases are shared with TRBD1. The V gene's germline CDR1 is MNHNY and CDR2 SVGAGI (reference sequence). This CDR3 comprises 14 residues. Trimming cost V 6 bases and J 4 bases; bases outside gene matches: 5.

CDR3 region: CSASRGIVYNEQFF. DNA of the CDR3: TGCAGTGCTAGTAGGGGTATCGTCTACAATGAGCAGTTCTTC. The chain couples TRBV20-1 to TRBJ2-1; TRBD1 is a possible D gene (5 bases). Germline lookup yields CDR1 DFQATT and CDR2 SNEGSKA (reference sequence). The CDR3 has 14 amino acids. V was pared by 3 bases and J by 3 bases, with 12 bases between.

This clonotype showed up just a few times. This chain connects TRBV5-1 to TRBJ2-5, with TRBD1 identical over 10 bases. Looked up from germline, CDR1 is SGHRS and CDR2 is YFSETQ. After removal of 2 bases from V and 5 bases from J, the junction contained 9 bases not matched to a gene. The CDR3 has 16 residues. The CDR3 sequence: CASSFSTGGVWETQYF. As DNA, the CDR3 is TGCGCCAGCAGCTTTTCGACAGGGGGCGTTTGGGAGACCCAGTACTTC.

The V and J genes are TRBV27 and TRBJ2-4; D ambiguous. The last part of the DNA fits TRBJ2-7 better; the J call may be wrong. The germline gives CDR1 MNHEY, CDR2 SMNVEV (reference sequence). The CDR3 consists of 13 residues. CDR3 residues: CASSLRINYEQYF. CDR3 DNA: TGTGCCAGCAGTTTGCGGATAAACTACGAGCAGTACTTC.

This clonotype occurred once. The chain links TRBV3-1 to TRBJ2-1; D remains ambiguous. V was pared by 4 bases and J by 3 bases, with 16 bases between. This CDR3 region has 16 residues. Germline CDR1 LGHDT, CDR2 YNNKEL (reference sequence). The CDR3 is CASSRFPLGSYNEQFF. The CDR3 DNA follows: TGTGCCAGCAGCCGATTCCCTTTGGGTAGCTACAATGAGCAGTTCTTC.

This clonotype was seen at least ten times. The chain has TRBV18 and TRBJ2-7; possibly TRBD2 for D (7 bases). CDR1 and CDR2 (germline): KGHSH, LQKENI. This CDR3 has 14 residues. The ends were cut back, 1 base at V and 6 bases at J, with 13 bases in the middle. The CDR3: CASSPRGGLSEQYF. CDR3 sequence (DNA): TGTGCCAGCTCACCACGGGGGGGGCTCAGCGAGCAGTACTTC.

The chain recombines TRBV6-5 with TRBJ2-1; D is possibly TRBD2 (6 bases). The CDR3 totals 15 residues. Trimming removed 0 bases from V and 9 bases from J, with 15 bases in between. Germline-derived CDR1 and CDR2 are MNHEY and SVGAGI. CDR3 sequence reads: CASSYSPSAGTEQFF. The CDR3 DNA reads TGTGCCAGCAGTTACTCTCCCTCGGCGGGGACTGAGCAGTTCTTC.

This clonotype was counted between two and nine times. The chain recombines TRBV27 with TRBJ2-1; TRBD2 agrees at 13 bases. The V and J ends lost 5 bases and 7 bases, in that order; junction bases with no gene match: 5. Germline V gene lookup returns CDR1 MNHEY and CDR2 SMNVEV (reference sequence). CDR3 length: 15 residues. The CDR3 DNA follows: TGTGCCAGCAGTCCCGGGACTAGCGGGGAGAATGAGCAGTTCTTC. Protein product: CASSPGTSGENEQFF.

The chain employs TRBV5-1 and TRBJ1-2; D ambiguous. The germline gives CDR1 SGHRS, CDR2 YFSETQ. The CDR3 spans 14 residues. V was shortened by 3 bases and J by 2 bases, with 11 bases between the two germline ends. CDR3 loop: CASSSGSINYGYTF. CDR3 DNA sequence: TGCGCCAGCAGCTCCGGGTCCATAAACTATGGCTACACCTTC.

The DNA of the CDR3 is TGTGCCTGCGGACCTAGCGGGAGGGGGGGAGAGACCCAGTACTTC. This translates into CACGPSGRGGETQYF. This chain connects TRBV7-2 to TRBJ2-7, with 12 bases identical to TRBD2. The DNA matches TRBJ2-5 better at its end, which makes the J call doubtful. Germline-derived CDR1 and CDR2 are SGHTA and FQGNSA. The CDR3 totals 15 residues.

The chain couples TRBV20-1 to TRBJ2-7; TRBD2 aligns across 9 bases. V trimming: 2 bases; J trimming: 1 base; junction bases outside the gene matches: 9. Germline CDR1 DFQATT, CDR2 SNEGSKA (reference sequence). This CDR3 has 16 amino acids. The chain's CDR3 is CSARTWRREGSYEQYF. The CDR3, as DNA: TGCAGTGCTAGAACGTGGCGGCGGGAGGGTTCCTACGAGCAGTACTTC.

V is TRBV20-1 and J is TRBJ1-1; TRBD1 aligns across 7 bases. V lost 4 bases and J lost 0; bases outside the gene matches: 2. CDR1 DFQATT and CDR2 SNEGSKA come from the germline V gene (reference sequence). The CDR3 extends over 13 amino acids. CDR3 DNA: TGCAGTGCTACGGGACAGTTGAACACTGAAGCTTTCTTT. It encodes CSATGQLNTEAFF.

In the case of this clonotype: A read error may be the cause here, since a much bigger clone is one base away. This rearrangement joins TRBV29-1 to TRBJ2-3; D remains unclear. Per the germline V gene, CDR1 is SQVTM and CDR2 is ANQGSEA. Deletions cut 8 bases from V and 5 bases from J, with 11 bases between. The CDR3 totals 11 residues. The CDR3 region has the DNA TGCAGCATCTTACTACAAGATACGCAGTATTTT. Protein: CSILLQDTQYF.

This chain connects TRBV3-1 to TRBJ2-1; TRBD2 aligns across 7 bases. V lost 3 bases to trimming and J lost 5 bases; unmatched junction nucleotides: 4. CDR3 length: 14 amino acids. Germline assignment: CDR1 LGHDT and CDR2 YNNKEL (reference sequence). The CDR3 DNA reads as TGTGCCAGCAGCCATCTAGCGGAACACAATGAGCAGTTCTTC. Its translation is CASSHLAEHNEQFF.

The V and J genes are TRBV7-2 and TRBJ2-2, with D perhaps TRBD1 or TRBD2 (6 bases each). CDR1 and CDR2 from the germline V gene are SGHTA and FQGNSA. The V end was cut by 5 bases, the J end by 4 bases, with 11 bases between. The CDR3 runs 14 residues. Here the CDR3 reads CASSEQGGTGELFF. DNA of the CDR3: TGTGCCAGCAGCGAACAGGGAGGCACCGGGGAGCTGTTTTTT.

V and J are TRBV7-2 and TRBJ2-4; D tentatively fits TRBD1 or TRBD2 (5 bases each). The CDR3 runs 16 residues. CDR1 is SGHTA and CDR2 is FQGNSA in the germline V gene. V was pared by 5 bases and J by 1 base, with 15 bases between. DNA for the CDR3: TGTACCAGCAGCGTTGACGGGGCGCGGGCCAAAAACATTCAGTACTTC. This translates into CTSSVDGARAKNIQYF.

The rearrangement links TRBV12-3 or TRBV12-4 to TRBJ1-5; a possible D gene is TRBD1 (6 bases). V dropped 5 bases and J dropped 3 bases, with 8 bases sitting between them. CDR3 length: 13 residues. The CDR3 is CASSDRYNQPQHF. In DNA, the CDR3 is TGTGCCAGCAGTGACAGGTACAATCAGCCCCAGCATTTT.

The chain employs TRBV20-1 and TRBJ2-3, with unresolved D. The V end was cut by 5 bases, the J end by 7 bases, with 16 bases between. Germline V lookup: CDR1 DFQATT, CDR2 SNEGSKA (reference sequence). The CDR3 extends over 13 amino acids. The CDR3 here is CSAPRPSSNTQYF. The CDR3 DNA reads TGCAGTGCTCCAAGGCCCTCGTCGAATACGCAGTATTTT.

The chain uses TRBV18 and TRBJ2-5, with D possibly being TRBD1 (7 bases). The CDR3 spans 15 residues. CDR1 and CDR2 (germline): KGHSH, LQKENI. Between the trimmed V and J ends, which lost 4 bases and 3 bases, there was a span of 15 bases. CDR3 DNA: TGTGCCAGCTCACAGTCCCGCGGGACAGAAGAGACCCAGTACTTC. Translating gives CASSQSRGTEETQYF. The full variable domain, completed using reference TRBV18 and TRBJ2-5, is NAGVMQNPRHLVRRRGQEARLRCSPMKGHSHVYWYRQLPEEGLKFMVYLQKENIIDESGMPKERFSAEFPKEGPSILRIQQVVRGDSAAYFCASSQSRGTEETQYFGPGTRLLVL.